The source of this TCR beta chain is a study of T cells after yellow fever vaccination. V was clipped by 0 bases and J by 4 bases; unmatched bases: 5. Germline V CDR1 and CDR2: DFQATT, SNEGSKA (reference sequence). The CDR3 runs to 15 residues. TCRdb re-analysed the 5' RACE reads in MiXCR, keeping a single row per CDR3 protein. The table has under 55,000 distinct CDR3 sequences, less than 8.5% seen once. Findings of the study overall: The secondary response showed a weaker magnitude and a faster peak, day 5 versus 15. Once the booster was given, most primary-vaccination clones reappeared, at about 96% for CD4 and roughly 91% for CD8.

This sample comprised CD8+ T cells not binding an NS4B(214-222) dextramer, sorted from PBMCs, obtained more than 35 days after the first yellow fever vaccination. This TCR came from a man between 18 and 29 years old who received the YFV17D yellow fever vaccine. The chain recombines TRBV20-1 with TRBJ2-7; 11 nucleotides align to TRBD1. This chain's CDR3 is CSARDRGQGAYEQYF. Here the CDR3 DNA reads TGCAGTGCTAGAGATCGCGGACAGGGGGCTTACGAGCAGTACTTC.